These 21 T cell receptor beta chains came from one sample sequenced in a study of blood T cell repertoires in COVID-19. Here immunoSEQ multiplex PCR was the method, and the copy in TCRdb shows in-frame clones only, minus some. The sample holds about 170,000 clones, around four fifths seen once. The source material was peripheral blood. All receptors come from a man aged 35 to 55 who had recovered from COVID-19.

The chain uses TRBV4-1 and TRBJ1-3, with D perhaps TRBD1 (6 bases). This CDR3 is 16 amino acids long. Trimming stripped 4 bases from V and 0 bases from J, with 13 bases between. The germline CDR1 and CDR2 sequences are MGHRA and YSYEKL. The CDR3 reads CASSRTGQSSGNTIYF. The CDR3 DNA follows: TGCGCCAGCAGCCGTACAGGACAGAGCTCTGGAAACACCATATATTTT.

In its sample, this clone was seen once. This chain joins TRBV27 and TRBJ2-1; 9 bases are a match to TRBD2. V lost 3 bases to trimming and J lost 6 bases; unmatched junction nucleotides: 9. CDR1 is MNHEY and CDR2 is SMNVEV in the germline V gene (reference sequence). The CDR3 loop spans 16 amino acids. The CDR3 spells CASSFLAGGPFNEQFF. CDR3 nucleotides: TGTGCCAGCAGTTTTCTGGCGGGAGGGCCCTTCAATGAGCAGTTCTTC.

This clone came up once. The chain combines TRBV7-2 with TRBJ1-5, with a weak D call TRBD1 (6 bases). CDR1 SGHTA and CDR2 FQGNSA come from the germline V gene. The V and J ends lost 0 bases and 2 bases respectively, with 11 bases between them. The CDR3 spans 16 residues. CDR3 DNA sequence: TGTGCCAGCAGCTTAGCCCTGGGGGCACGCAATCAGCCCCAGCATTTT. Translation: CASSLALGARNQPQHF.

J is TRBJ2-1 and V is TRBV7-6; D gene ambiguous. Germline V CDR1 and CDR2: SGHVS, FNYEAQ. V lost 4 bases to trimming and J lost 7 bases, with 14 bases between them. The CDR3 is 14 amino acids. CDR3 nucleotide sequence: TGTGCCAGCAGCTCCCGTCCAGGTCCTAATGAGCAGTTCTTC. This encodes CASSSRPGPNEQFF.

CDR3 sequence: CASSIAGKQSPNYGYTF. CDR3 nucleotides: TGTGCCAGTAGTATAGCGGGAAAACAGTCCCCGAACTATGGCTACACCTTC. V usage is TRBV19 and J usage is TRBJ1-2, with no clear D. CDR1 LNHDA and CDR2 SQIVND come from the germline V gene (reference sequence). Deletions cut 1 base from V and 2 bases from J, with 17 bases between. CDR3 size: 17 residues.

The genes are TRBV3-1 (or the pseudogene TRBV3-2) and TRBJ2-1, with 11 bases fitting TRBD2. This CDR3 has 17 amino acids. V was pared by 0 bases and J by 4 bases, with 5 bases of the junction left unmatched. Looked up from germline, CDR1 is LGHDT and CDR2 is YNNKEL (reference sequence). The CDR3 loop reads CASSQESSGGRYNEQFF. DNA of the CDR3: TGTGCCAGCAGCCAAGAGTCTAGCGGGGGGAGATACAATGAGCAGTTCTTC.

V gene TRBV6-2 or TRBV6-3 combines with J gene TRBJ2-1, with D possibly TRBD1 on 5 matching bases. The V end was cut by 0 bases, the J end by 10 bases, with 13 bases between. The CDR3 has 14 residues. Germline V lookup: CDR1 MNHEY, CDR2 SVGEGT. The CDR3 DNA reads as TGTGCCAGCAGTTACTCTGCTGGCGACAGCGAGCAGTTCTTC. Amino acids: CASSYSAGDSEQFF.

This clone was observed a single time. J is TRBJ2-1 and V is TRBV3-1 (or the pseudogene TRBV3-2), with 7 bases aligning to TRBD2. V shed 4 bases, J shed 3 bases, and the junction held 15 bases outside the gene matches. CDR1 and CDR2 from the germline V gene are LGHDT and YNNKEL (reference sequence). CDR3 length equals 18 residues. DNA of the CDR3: TGTGCCAGCAGCCTTTCTCCTCCTCCGCGGGGGAACTACAATGAGCAGTTCTTC. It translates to CASSLSPPPRGNYNEQFF.

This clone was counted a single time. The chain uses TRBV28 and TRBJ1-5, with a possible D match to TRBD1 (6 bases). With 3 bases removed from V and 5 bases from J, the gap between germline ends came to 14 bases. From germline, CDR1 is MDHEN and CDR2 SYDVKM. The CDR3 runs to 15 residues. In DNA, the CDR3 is TGTGCCAGCAGTTTTCAAGACAGGTACGATCAGCCCCAGCATTTT. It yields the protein CASSFQDRYDQPQHF.

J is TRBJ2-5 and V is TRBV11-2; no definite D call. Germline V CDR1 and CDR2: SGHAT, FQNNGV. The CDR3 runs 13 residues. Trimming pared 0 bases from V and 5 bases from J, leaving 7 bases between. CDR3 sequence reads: CASSLDPGETQYF. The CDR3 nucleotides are TGTGCCAGCAGCTTAGATCCCGGTGAGACCCAGTACTTC.

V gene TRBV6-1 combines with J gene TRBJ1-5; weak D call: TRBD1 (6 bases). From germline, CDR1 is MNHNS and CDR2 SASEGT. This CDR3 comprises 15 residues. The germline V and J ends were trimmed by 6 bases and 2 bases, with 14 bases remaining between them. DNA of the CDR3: TGTGCCAGCAGACAAACCTGGACAGGCAATCAGCCCCAGCATTTT. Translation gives CASRQTWTGNQPQHF.

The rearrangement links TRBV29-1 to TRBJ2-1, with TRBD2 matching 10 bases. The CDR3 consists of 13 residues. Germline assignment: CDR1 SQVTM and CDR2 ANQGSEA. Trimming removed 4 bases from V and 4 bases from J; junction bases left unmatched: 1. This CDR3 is CSVGTSGYNEQFF. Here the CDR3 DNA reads TGCAGCGTTGGGACTAGCGGATACAATGAGCAGTTCTTC.

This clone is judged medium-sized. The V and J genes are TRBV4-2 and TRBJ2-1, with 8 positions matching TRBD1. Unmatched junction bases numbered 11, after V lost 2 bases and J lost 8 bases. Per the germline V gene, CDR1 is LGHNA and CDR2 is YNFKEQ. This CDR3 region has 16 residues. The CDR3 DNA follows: TGTGCCAGCAGCCAACAAGGGGCAGGGGGCGTGGATGAGCAGTTCTTC. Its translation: CASSQQGAGGVDEQFF.

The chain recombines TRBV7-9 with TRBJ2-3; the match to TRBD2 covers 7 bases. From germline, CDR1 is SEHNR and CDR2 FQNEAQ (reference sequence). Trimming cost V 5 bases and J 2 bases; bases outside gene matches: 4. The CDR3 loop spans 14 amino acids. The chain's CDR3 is CASSRSGITDTQYF. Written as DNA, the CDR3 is TGTGCCAGCAGCAGAAGCGGGATCACAGATACGCAGTATTTT.

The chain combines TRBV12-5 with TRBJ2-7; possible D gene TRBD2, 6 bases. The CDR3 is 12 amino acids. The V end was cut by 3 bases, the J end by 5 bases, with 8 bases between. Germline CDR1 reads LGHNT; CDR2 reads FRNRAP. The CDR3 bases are TGTGCTAGTGGTTTAGCGGGCCACGAGCAGTACTTC. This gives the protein CASGLAGHEQYF. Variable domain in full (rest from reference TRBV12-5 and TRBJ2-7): DARVTQTPRHKVTEMGQEVTMRCQPILGHNTVFWYRQTMMQGLELLAYFRNRAPLDDSGMPKDRFSAEMPDATLATLKIQPSEPRDSAVYFCASGLAGHEQYFGPGTRLTVT.

The CDR3 is CASSLSRTSISTDTQYF. DNA for the CDR3: TGTGCCAGCAGCTTAAGTAGGACTAGCATAAGCACAGATACGCAGTATTTT. The rearrangement joins TRBV9 to TRBJ2-3; 8 bases match TRBD2. Germline CDR1 SGDLS, CDR2 YYNGEE. This CDR3 has 17 amino acids. V was clipped by 4 bases and J by 0 bases; unmatched bases: 10.

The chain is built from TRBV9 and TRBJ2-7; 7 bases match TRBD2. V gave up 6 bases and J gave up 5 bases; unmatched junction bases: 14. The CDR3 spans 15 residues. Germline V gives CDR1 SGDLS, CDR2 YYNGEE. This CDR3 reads CASNRGGGHGDEQYF. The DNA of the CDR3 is TGTGCCAGCAATCGTGGGGGAGGGCACGGCGACGAGCAGTACTTC.

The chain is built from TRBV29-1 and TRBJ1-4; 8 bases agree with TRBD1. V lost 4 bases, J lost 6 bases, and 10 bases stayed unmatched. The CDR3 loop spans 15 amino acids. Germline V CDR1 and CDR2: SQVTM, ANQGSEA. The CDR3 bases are TGCAGCGTTGGTGACCCGGCGGACAGGGATGAAAAACTGTTTTTT. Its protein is CSVGDPADRDEKLFF.

Written as DNA, the CDR3 is TGTGCCAGCAGCCCAGGACCTAGGGGCCTAGGTTCCGAGCAGTACTTC. Translated: CASSPGPRGLGSEQYF. The rearrangement uses TRBV11-3 and TRBJ2-7; a weak D match, TRBD1 (5 bases). V shed 5 bases and J shed 6 bases, with 23 bases lying between them. The CDR3 consists of 16 residues. Germline V lookup: CDR1 SGHNT, CDR2 YENEEA.

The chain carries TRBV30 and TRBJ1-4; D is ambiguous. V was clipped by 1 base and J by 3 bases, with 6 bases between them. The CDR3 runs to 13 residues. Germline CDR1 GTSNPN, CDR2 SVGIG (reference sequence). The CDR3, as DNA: TGTGCCTGGAGTGGGCAGGCTAATGAAAAACTGTTTTTT. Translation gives CAWSGQANEKLFF.

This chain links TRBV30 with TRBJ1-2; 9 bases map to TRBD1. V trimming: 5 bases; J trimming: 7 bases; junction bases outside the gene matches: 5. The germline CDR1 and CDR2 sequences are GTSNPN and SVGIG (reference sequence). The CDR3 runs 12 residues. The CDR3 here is CAWAGTGLGYTF. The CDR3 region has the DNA TGTGCCTGGGCCGGGACAGGGCTTGGCTACACCTTC.